Included here is one T cell receptor beta chain sequence, with context. This may arise from a read error, as a much more abundant clone is one base away. The conserved phenylalanine or tryptophan is not found at the CDR3 terminus, so this likely reflects a read error. Amplification of the TCR beta CDR3 regions used RNA transcripts (as template). HTBI primers primed a first-round RT-PCR, and a second-round multiplex PCR followed. MiXCR, run by TCRdb on the multiplex PCR reads, gives a single entry per CDR3 protein. The table records some 1.1 million distinct CDR3 sequences, about 36% of them present only once. The CDR3 has 14 residues. Deletions cut 8 bases from V and 7 bases from J, with 17 bases between. CDR1 and CDR2 (germline): SEHNR, FQNEAQ (reference sequence). This record comes from a study of Graves' ophthalmopathy and Graves' hyperthyroidism. Whole-study context: Stable hyperthyroid donors showed no ophthalmopathy during 18 months follow-up.

Hyperthyroidism cases were recent diagnoses of under 2 months' duration in people aged 18 to 65. Other autoimmune diseases, uncontrolled infections, pregnancy and lactation each led to patient exclusion. As diagnostic evidence, clinical symptoms, serum thyroxine, TRAb, thyroid ultrasound and orbital computed tomography were relied upon. This TCR derives from an adult man with Graves' hyperthyroidism. Material for sequencing was peripheral blood or thyroid tissue (not recorded which). The rearrangement links TRBV7-9 to TRBJ2-2, with TRBD2 as a possible D gene (5 bases). CDR3 DNA sequence: TGTGCCAGCCTTAAGGGAGAGAGGATCGGGGAGCTGTTTTGT. The encoded protein is CASLKGERIGELFC.